Below, one T cell receptor beta chain is given with its context. The entry originates in a study of blood T cell repertoires in COVID-19. Study background: From the United States, Italy and Spain came samples of acute and convalescent COVID-19.

Produced via immunoSEQ multiplex PCR; TCRdb's table is partial and in-frame only. The table shows more than 80,000 clones, with almost 80% occurring only once. The CDR3 loop spans 14 amino acids. With 3 bases clipped from V and 8 bases from J, the junction kept 8 bases outside the gene matches. Germline V gives CDR1 SGHRS, CDR2 YFSETQ. The source material was peripheral blood. The rearrangement joins TRBV5-1 to TRBJ1-2, with TRBD1 matching over 9 bases. The TCR was taken from a human donor in a cohort sampled during active COVID-19. The CDR3 sequence: CASSSPGQGGGYTF. As DNA, the CDR3 is TGCGCCAGCAGCTCCCCGGGACAGGGAGGCGGCTACACCTTC.